A selection of T cell receptor beta chains follows, all from one sample in a study of blood T cell repertoires in COVID-19. TCRdb's copy holds only in-frame clones and misses some; the assay was immunoSEQ multiplex PCR. The sample yields some 87,000 clones, over 60% seen once. The sequenced sample consisted of peripheral blood. The receptors derive from a man between 45 and 60 years old who had recovered from COVID-19. Both conserved end residues are trimmed from each CDR3. Each record gives: V gene, CDR3 protein.

V gene: TRBV3-1/TRBV3-2; CDR3 protein: ASSQVSSGKVYTQY
V gene: TRBV10-1; CDR3 protein: ASSPVRGPSMNTEAF
V gene: TRBV7-8; CDR3 protein: ASSGRTGGYEQY
V gene: TRBV14; CDR3 protein: ASSQTSPIYNEQF
V gene: TRBV7-2; CDR3 protein: ASSSNAGGTDTQY
V gene: TRBV30; CDR3 protein: AWSVRSSGQGGNTIY
V gene: TRBV11-2; CDR3 protein: ASSWDRGTRTNTGELF
V gene: TRBV9; CDR3 protein: ASGRAMDTEAF
V gene: TRBV5-1; CDR3 protein: ASSRMGSRMNTEAF
V gene: TRBV29-1; CDR3 protein: SVGTDFLGYT
V gene: TRBV19; CDR3 protein: ASLDRTNTGELF
V gene: TRBV4-1; CDR3 protein: ASSQRLVNEQF
V gene: TRBV3-1/TRBV3-2; CDR3 protein: ASSQRRGQGYEQY
V gene: TRBV5-1; CDR3 protein: ASSAFTGGSTGELF
V gene: TRBV2; CDR3 protein: ASKGASGGHEQY
V gene: TRBV14; CDR3 protein: ASSSRQSGNTIY
V gene: TRBV6-1; CDR3 protein: ASSEPRAGDYGYT
V gene: TRBV24-1; CDR3 protein: ATSQQGVGETQY